This TCR beta chain comes out of a study of blood T cells in healthy people across ages. The study, taken as a whole, reports: In long-lived donors, naive CD4+ cell counts and diversity exceeded those of aged donors.

A sample-barcoded 5' primer and a J-beta primer mix were used in a second PCR of about 7 to 12 cycles. Using its own MiXCR run on the 5' RACE reads, TCRdb lists one record per CDR3 protein. The sample consists of 1.5 million to 2 million distinct CDR3 sequences, over 25% of them appearing once. This clonotype was picked up a small number of times. Its antigen is undetermined. Trimming removed 6 bases from V and 2 bases from J; junction bases left unmatched: 6. Germline-derived CDR1 and CDR2 are MNHEY and SVGEGT. This CDR3 spans 16 amino acids. Every participating donor contributed around 9.5 milliliters of peripheral blood through a draw. RNA extraction gave at least 5.5 micrograms of total RNA per sample.

The sequence came from a woman in her thirties in good health. This chain uses TRBV6-2 or TRBV6-3 with TRBJ2-6, with 8 positions matching TRBD1. The source material was blood. The CDR3 DNA reads as TGTGCCAGCAGGCCGACAGGGGCGACTGGGGCCAACGTCCTGACTTTC. Amino acid sequence: CASRPTGATGANVLTF.